These T cell receptor beta chains were read from a single sample in a study of blood T cell repertoires in COVID-19. Sequencing was performed with immunoSEQ multiplex PCR; in TCRdb, only in-frame clones are kept and a portion is missing. The profile shows some 50,000 clones, about 71% of them singletons. Specimen: peripheral blood. The receptor set was obtained from a woman in her seventies with acute or convalescent COVID-19. Each CDR3 is given without its conserved first and last residue. Clone sizes are given selectively: once, few, many, or a class where the clone is expanded.

j_call v_call clone_size cdr3_aa
TRBJ2-2 TRBV28 NA ASSSGTGHDTGELF
TRBJ1-5 TRBV28 few ASSYTNYQPQH
TRBJ1-4 TRBV4-2 NA ASSQDLPTTEEKLF
TRBJ1-1 TRBV11-2 once ASSLEWTANTEAF
TRBJ2-7 TRBV7-2 NA ASSSSSASYEQY
TRBJ1-5 TRBV7-9 NA ASSITGGGNQPQH
TRBJ1-5 TRBV28 NA ASNAGGLIQPQH
TRBJ1-3 TRBV28 few ASRSGVASGNTIY
TRBJ1-6 TRBV11-3 NA ASSLGGGDSPLH
TRBJ2-2 TRBV29-1 NA SVVSTGELF
TRBJ2-7 TRBV2 NA ASRDSSVAYEQY
TRBJ1-2 TRBV19 NA ASSKGQNYGYT
TRBJ2-3 TRBV12-3/TRBV12-4 NA ATTRAALDTQY
TRBJ2-7 TRBV15 NA ATSRDMGGRSYEQY